This T cell receptor (beta chain) was retrieved from a study of T-cell memory formation after mild COVID-19. Study at large: TCR clusters showed largely donor specificity. Study results and limitations: From day 15 to 85, contracting clones were balanced between CD4 and CD8, whereas later expanders leaned toward CD4+. Cross-reactive memory appears to have joined, as suggested by some responding clones showing up in pre-infection memory.

The CDR3 extends over 15 amino acids. The V and J ends lost 3 bases and 6 bases respectively, with 15 bases between them. Germline CDR1 LNHDA, CDR2 SQIVND (reference sequence). This clonotype came up a few times. Its antigen is still unknown. Each CDR3 protein gets one entry after TCRdb re-called the 5' RACE reads with MiXCR. The data show 190,000 or so distinct CDR3 sequences, roughly a tenth seen once. Sequenced: PBMCs or a T cell subset sorted from them (not recorded which). The source of this sequence is a man aged 18 to 29 who had mild COVID-19 (a few samples of this study predate the infection). Cell type and time point are not known. V usage is TRBV19 and J usage is TRBJ1-5; D is undetermined. In DNA form, the CDR3 reads TGTGCCAGTAGTATGCGTGACCCGGAGGGTCAGCCCCAGCATTTT. Translated: CASSMRDPEGQPQHF.